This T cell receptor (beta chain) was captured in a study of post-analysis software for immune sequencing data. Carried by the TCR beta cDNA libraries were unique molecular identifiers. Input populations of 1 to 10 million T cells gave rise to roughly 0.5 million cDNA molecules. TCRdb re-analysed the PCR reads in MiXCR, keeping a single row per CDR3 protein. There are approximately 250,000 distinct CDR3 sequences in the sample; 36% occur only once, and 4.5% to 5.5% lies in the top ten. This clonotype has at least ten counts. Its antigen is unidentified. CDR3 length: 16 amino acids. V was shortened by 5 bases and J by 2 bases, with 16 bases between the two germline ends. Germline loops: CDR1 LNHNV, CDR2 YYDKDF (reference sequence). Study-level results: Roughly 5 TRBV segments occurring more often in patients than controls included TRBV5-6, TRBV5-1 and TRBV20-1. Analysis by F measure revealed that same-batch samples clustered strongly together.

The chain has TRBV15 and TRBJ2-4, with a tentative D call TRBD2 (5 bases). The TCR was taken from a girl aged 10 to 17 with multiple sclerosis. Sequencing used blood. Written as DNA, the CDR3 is TGTGCCACCAGCCCACGCGAGGGAGCATCCAAAAACATTCAGTACTTC. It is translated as CATSPREGASKNIQYF.